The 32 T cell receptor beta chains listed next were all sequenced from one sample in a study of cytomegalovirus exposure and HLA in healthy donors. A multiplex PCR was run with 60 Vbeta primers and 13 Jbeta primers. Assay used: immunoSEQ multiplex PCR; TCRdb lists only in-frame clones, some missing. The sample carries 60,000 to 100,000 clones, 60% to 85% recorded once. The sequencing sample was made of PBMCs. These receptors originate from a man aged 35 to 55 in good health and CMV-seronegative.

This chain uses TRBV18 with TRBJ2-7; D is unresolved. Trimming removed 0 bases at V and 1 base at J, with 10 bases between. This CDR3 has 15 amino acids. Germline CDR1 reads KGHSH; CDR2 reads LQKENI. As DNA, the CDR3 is TGTGCCAGCTCACCACCACGAGCCGGGTCCTACGAGCAGTACTTC. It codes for CASSPPRAGSYEQYF.

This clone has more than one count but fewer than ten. CDR3 amino acids: CASSENTYEQYF. CDR3 nucleotides: TGTGCCAGCAGCGAAAACACCTACGAGCAGTACTTC. The chain is built from TRBV4-2 and TRBJ2-7, with D unclear. The CDR3 has 12 residues. V dropped 5 bases and J dropped 2 bases, with 7 bases sitting between them. Germline loops: CDR1 LGHNA, CDR2 YNFKEQ.

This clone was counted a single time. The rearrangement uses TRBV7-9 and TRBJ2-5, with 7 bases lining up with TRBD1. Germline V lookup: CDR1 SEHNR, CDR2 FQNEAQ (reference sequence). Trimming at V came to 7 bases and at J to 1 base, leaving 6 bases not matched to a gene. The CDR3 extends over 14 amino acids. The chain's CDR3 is CASTDRDSQETQYF. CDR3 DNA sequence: TGTGCCAGCACAGACAGGGACAGCCAAGAGACCCAGTACTTC.

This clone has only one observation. The CDR3 coding sequence is TGTGCCAGCAGCCCGACTACGGGGTTAGGCGAGCAGTACTTC. Translated, it gives CASSPTTGLGEQYF. The chain recombines TRBV11-3 with TRBJ2-7; the D gene is possibly TRBD2 (5 bases). Germline V gene sequence: CDR1 SGHNT, CDR2 YENEEA. V was pared by 5 bases and J by 6 bases, with 17 bases between. The CDR3 has 14 residues.

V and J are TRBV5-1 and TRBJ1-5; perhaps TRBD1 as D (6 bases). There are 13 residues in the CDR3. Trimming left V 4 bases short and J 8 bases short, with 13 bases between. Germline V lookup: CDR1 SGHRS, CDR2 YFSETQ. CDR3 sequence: CASSPTGKEPQHF. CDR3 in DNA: TGCGCCAGCAGCCCTACAGGGAAGGAGCCCCAGCATTTT.

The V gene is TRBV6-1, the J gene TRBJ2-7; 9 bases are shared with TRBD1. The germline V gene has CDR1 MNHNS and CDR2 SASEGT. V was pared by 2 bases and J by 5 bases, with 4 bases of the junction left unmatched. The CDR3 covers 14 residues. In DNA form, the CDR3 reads TGTGCCAGCAGTGAACCGGGACAGGGTAACGAGCAGTACTTC. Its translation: CASSEPGQGNEQYF.

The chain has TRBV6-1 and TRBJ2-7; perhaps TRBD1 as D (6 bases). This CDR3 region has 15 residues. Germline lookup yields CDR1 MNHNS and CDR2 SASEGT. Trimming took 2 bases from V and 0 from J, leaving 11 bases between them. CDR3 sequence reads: CASSERQESSYEQYF. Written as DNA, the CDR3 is TGTGCCAGCAGTGAAAGACAGGAAAGCTCCTACGAGCAGTACTTC.

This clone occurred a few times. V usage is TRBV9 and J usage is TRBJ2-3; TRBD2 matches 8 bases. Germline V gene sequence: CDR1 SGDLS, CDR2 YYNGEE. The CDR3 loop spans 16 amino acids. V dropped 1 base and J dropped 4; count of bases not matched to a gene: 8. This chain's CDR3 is CASSVSWREVSDTQYF. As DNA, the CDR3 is TGTGCCAGCAGCGTATCTTGGCGGGAGGTATCAGATACGCAGTATTTT.

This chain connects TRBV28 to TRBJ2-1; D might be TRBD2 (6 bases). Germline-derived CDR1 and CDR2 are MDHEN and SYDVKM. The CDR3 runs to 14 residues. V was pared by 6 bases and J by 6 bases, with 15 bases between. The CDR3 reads CASSSPTSANEQFF. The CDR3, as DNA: TGTGCCAGCAGCTCTCCGACTAGTGCCAATGAGCAGTTCTTC.

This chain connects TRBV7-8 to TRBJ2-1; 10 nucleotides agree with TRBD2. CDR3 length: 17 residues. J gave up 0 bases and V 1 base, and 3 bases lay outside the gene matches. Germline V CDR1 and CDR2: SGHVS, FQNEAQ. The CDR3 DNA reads TGTGCCAGCAGCTTAGGTGCTAGCGGGAGCTCCTACAATGAGCAGTTCTTC. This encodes CASSLGASGSSYNEQFF. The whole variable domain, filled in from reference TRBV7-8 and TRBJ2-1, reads GAGVSQSPRYKVAKRGQDVALRCDPISGHVSLFWYQQALGQGPEFLTYFQNEAQLDKSGLPSDRFFAERPEGSVSTLKIQRTQQEDSAVYLCASSLGASGSSYNEQFFGPGTRLTVL.

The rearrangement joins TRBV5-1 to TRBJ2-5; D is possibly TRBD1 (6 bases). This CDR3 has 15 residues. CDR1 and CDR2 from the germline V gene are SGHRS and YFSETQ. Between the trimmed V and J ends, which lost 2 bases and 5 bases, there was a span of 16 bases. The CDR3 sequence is CASSLHEGVVETQYF. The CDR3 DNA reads TGCGCCAGCAGCTTACATGAGGGGGTTGTGGAGACCCAGTACTTC. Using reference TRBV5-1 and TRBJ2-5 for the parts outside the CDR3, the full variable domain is KAGVTQTPRYLIKTRGQQVTLSCSPISGHRSVSWYQQTPGQGLQFLFEYFSETQRNKGNFPGRFSGRQFSNSRSEMNVSTLELGDSALYLCASSLHEGVVETQYFGPGTRLLVL.

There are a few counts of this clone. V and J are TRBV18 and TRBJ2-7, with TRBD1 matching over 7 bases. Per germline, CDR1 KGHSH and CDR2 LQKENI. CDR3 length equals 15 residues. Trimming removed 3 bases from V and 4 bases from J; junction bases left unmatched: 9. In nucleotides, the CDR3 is TGTGCCAGCTCACCTTTCCCGACAGGGCAATACGAGCAGTACTTC. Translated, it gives CASSPFPTGQYEQYF.

This CDR3 reads CASSLSNRGTEAFF. CDR3 sequence (DNA): TGCGCCAGCAGCTTGAGCAACAGGGGTACTGAAGCTTTCTTT. This chain joins TRBV5-1 and TRBJ1-1, with 7 bases fitting TRBD1. Germline CDR1 is SGHRS and CDR2 is YFSETQ. CDR3 length equals 14 residues. Trimming took 1 base from V and 5 from J; bases not matched to a gene: 5.

In nucleotides, the CDR3 is TGTGCCAGCTCCTCAACTAGAAGTACCAATGAGCAGTTCTTC. Translated: CASSSTRSTNEQFF. The V gene is TRBV6-1, the J gene TRBJ2-1; a weak D match, TRBD2 (5 bases). CDR1 is MNHNS, CDR2 SASEGT, per germline. V dropped 8 bases and J dropped 6 bases, with 17 bases sitting between them. The CDR3 spans 14 residues.

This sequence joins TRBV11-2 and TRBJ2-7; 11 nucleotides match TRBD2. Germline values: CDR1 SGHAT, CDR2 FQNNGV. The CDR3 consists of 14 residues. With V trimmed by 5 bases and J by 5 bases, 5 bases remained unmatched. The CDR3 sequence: CASSVIAGGNEQYF. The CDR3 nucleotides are TGTGCCAGCAGCGTAATAGCGGGAGGGAACGAGCAGTACTTC. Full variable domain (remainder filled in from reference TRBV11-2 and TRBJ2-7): EAGVAQSPRYKIIEKRQSVAFWCNPISGHATLYWYQQILGQGPKLLIQFQNNGVVDDSQLPKDRFSAERLKGVDSTLKIQPAKLEDSAVYLCASSVIAGGNEQYFGPGTRLTVT.

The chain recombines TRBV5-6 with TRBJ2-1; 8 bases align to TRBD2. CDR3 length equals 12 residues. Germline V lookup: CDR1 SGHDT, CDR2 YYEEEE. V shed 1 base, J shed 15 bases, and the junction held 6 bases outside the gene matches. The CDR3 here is CASSLIAGGMFF. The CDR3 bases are TGTGCCAGCAGCTTGATCGCGGGAGGAATGTTCTTC.

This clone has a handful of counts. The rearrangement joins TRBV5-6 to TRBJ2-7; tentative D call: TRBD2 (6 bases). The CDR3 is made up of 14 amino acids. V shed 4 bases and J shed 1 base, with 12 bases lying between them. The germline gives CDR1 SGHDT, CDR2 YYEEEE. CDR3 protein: CASSPLSGSYEQYF. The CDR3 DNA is TGTGCCAGCAGCCCACTAAGCGGGTCCTACGAGCAGTACTTC. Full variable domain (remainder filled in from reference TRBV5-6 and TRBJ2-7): DAGVTQSPTHLIKTRGQQVTLRCSPKSGHDTVSWYQQALGQGPQFIFQYYEEEERQRGNFPDRFSGHQFPNYSSELNVNALLLGDSALYLCASSPLSGSYEQYFGPGTRLTVT.

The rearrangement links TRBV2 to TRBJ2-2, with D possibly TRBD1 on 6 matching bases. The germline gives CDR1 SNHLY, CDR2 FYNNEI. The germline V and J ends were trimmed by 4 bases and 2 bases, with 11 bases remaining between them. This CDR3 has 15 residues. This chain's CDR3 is CASSGGQANTGELFF. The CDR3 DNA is TGTGCCAGCAGTGGGGGGCAGGCTAACACCGGGGAGCTGTTTTTT. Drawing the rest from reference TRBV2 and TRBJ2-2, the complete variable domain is EPEVTQTPSHQVTQMGQEVILRCVPISNHLYFYWYRQILGQKVEFLVSFYNNEISEKSEIFDDQFSVERPDGSNFTLKIRSTKLEDSAMYFCASSGGQANTGELFFGEGSRLTVL.

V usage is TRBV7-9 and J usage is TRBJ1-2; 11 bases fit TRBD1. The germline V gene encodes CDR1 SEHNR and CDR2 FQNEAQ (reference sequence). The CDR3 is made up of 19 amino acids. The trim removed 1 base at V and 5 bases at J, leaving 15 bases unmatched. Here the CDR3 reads CASSLGGSDRGLRRYGYTF. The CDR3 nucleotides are TGTGCCAGCAGCTTAGGTGGGTCGGACAGGGGGCTGCGTCGTTATGGCTACACCTTC.

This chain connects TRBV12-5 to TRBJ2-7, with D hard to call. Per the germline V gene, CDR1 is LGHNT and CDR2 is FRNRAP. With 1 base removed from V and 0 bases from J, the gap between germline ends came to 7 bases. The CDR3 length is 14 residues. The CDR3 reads CASGLGPSSYEQYF. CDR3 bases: TGTGCTAGTGGTTTGGGCCCTAGCTCCTACGAGCAGTACTTC.

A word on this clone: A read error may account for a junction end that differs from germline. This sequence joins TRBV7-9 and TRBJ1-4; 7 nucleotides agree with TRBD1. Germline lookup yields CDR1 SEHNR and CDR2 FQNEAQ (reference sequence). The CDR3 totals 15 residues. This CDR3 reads CSSSSTGTEDEKLFF. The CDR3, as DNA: TGTTCCAGCAGCTCGACCGGGACAGAAGATGAAAAACTGTTTTTT. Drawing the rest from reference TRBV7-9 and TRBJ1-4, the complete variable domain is DTGVSQNPRHKITKRGQNVTFRCDPISEHNRLYWYRQTLGQGPEFLTYFQNEAQLEKSRLLSDRFSAERPKGSFSTLEIQRTEQGDSAMYLCSSSSTGTEDEKLFFGSGTQLSVL.

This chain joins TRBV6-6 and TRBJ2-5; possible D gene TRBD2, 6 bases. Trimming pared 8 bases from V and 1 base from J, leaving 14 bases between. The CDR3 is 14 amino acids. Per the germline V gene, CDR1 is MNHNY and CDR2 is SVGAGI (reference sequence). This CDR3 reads CASHSRGSQETQYF. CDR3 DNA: TGTGCCAGCCATTCCCGGGGGTCCCAAGAGACCCAGTACTTC.

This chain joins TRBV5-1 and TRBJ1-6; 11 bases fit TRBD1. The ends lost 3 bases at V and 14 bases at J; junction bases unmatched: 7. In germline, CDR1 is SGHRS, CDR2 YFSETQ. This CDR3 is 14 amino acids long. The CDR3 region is CASSSGTGGLTLHF. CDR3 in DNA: TGCGCCAGCAGCTCCGGGACAGGGGGTCTGACCCTCCACTTT.

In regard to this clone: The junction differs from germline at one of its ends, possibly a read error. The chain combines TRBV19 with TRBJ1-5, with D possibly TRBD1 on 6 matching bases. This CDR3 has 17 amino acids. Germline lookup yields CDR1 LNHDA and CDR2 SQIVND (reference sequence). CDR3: CASSKPYGGRGNQPQHF. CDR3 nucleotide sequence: TGTGCCAGTAGTAAACCGTATGGAGGCAGGGGCAACCAGCCCCAGCATTTT.

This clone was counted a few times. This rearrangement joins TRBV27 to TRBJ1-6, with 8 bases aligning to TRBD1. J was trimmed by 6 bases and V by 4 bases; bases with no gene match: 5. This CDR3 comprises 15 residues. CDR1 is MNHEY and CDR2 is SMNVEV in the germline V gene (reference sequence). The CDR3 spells CASSSDRVGNSPLHF. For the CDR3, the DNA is TGTGCCAGCAGTTCGGACAGGGTGGGTAATTCACCCCTCCACTTT.

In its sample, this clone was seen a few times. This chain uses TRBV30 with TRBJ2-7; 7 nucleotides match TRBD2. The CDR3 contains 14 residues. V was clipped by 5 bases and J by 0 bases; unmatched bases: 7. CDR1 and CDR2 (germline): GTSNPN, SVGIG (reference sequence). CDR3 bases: TGTGCCTGGGCCCCGGGGACTAACTCCTACGAGCAGTACTTC. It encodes CAWAPGTNSYEQYF.

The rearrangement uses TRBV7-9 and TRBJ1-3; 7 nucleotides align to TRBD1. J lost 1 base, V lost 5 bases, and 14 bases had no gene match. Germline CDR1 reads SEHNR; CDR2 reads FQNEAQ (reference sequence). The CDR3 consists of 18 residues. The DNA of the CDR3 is TGTGCCAGCAGCGTATCCCGACAGGGAAGTTGGTCTGGAAACACCATATATTTT. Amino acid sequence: CASSVSRQGSWSGNTIYF.

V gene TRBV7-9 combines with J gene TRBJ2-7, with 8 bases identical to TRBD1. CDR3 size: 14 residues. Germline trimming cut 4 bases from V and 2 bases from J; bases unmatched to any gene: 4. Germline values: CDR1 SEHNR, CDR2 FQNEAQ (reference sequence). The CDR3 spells CASSSRGQTYEQYF. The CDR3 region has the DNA TGTGCCAGCAGCTCCAGGGGGCAGACCTACGAGCAGTACTTC.

The CDR3: CASREGLAGIYEQYF. The CDR3 DNA sequence: TGCGCCAGCAGGGAAGGACTAGCGGGAATCTACGAGCAGTACTTC. V is TRBV5-1 and J is TRBJ2-7, with 12 bases lining up with TRBD2. V was pared by 5 bases and J by 3 bases, with 6 bases of the junction left unmatched. CDR1 is SGHRS, CDR2 YFSETQ, per germline. This CDR3 contains 15 residues.

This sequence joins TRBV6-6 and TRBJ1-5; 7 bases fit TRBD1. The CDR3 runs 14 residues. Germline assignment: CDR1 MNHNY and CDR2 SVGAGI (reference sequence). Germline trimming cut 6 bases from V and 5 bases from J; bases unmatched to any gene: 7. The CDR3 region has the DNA TGTGCCAGCAGAATTGGGGACAGCTATCAGCCCCAGCATTTT. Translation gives CASRIGDSYQPQHF.

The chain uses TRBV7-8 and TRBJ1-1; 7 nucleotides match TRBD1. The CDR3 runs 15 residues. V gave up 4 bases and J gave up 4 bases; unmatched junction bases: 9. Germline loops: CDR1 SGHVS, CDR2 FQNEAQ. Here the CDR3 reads CASSSTTGVVTEAFF. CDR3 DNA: TGTGCCAGCAGCTCCACAACAGGGGTCGTCACTGAAGCTTTCTTT.

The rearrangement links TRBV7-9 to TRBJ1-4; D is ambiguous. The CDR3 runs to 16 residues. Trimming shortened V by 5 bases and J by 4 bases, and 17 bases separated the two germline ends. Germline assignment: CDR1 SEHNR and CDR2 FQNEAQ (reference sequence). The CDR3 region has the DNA TGTGCCAGCAGCCGCCTTACAGACGGTGGTAATGAAAAACTGTTTTTT. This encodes CASSRLTDGGNEKLFF.